This is a list of T cell receptor beta chains from one sample in a study of OX40 agonist ivuxolimab in advanced cancers. Assay used: immunoSEQ multiplex PCR; TCRdb lists only in-frame clones, some missing. Of some 59,000 clones detected, approximately 90% appear once; the ten largest clones hold 16%. The source material was CD4+ or CD8+ T cells sorted from blood, sampled in a trial of the OX40 agonist ivuxolimab. These receptors were collected from an adult with an advanced solid tumor such as melanoma, head and neck, liver or kidney cancer. CDR3s include the opening cysteine and the closing phenylalanine or tryptophan. D genes are given only for firm matches. Size is omitted from some rows. Given values are once, few, many or a class for expanded clones.

clone_size	d_call	v_call	j_call	cdr3_aa	cdr3_nt
NA	TRBD1	TRBV25-1	TRBJ1-4	CASSDSGTGGGKLFF	TGTGCCAGCAGTGACTCCGGGACAGGGGGCGGAAAACTGTTTTTT
NA	NA	TRBV11-2	TRBJ2-7	CASSSDLVNHEQYF	TGTGCCAGCAGCTCGGATTTAGTGAATCACGAGCAGTACTTC
NA	TRBD1	TRBV7-2	TRBJ1-1	CASSQSLGQANTEAFF	TGTGCCAGCAGCCAGTCCCTGGGACAGGCGAACACTGAAGCTTTCTTT
NA	NA	TRBV6-5	TRBJ2-5	CASSYSAGPGRTQYF	TGTGCCAGCAGTTACTCAGCGGGCCCCGGGAGGACCCAGTACTTC
NA	NA	TRBV2	TRBJ1-5	CASSLSQPVLGPQHF	TGTGCCAGCAGTCTTTCACAGCCCGTTTTGGGGCCCCAGCATTTT
many	NA	TRBV6-4	TRBJ1-5	CASSDGGAGQPQHF	TGTGCCAGCAGTGACGGAGGGGCGGGTCAGCCCCAGCATTTT
NA	NA	TRBV5-8	TRBJ2-7	CASRPTGGGRYEQYF	TGTGCCAGCAGACCCACGGGGGGCGGACGCTACGAGCAGTACTTC
NA	TRBD1	TRBV30	TRBJ1-5	CAWRGQPNQPQHF	TGTGCCTGGAGGGGACAGCCAAATCAGCCCCAGCATTTT
NA	NA	TRBV6-6	TRBJ1-2	CASSYSGWGGYTF	TGTGCCAGCAGTTACTCCGGGTGGGGTGGCTACACCTTC
NA	NA	TRBV5-1	TRBJ2-4	CASALGLAKNIQYF	TGCGCCAGCGCCCTAGGGCTAGCCAAAAACATTCAGTACTTC
NA	NA	TRBV10-1	TRBJ2-7	CASSESIQRSLREQYF	TGCGCCAGCAGTGAGTCGATACAGCGGTCCCTTCGGGAGCAGTACTTC
NA	NA	TRBV5-5	TRBJ2-3	CASSAYRVPPADTQYF	TGTGCCAGCAGCGCGTACAGGGTCCCGCCAGCGGATACGCAGTATTTT
once	NA	TRBV18	TRBJ2-7	CASSPGSIPEQYF	TGTGCCAGCTCTCCTGGATCCATACCCGAGCAGTACTTC
NA	NA	TRBV5-1	TRBJ1-4	CASSLQDYGTMPKKLFF	TGCGCCAGCAGCCTACAGGACTACGGGACGATGCCGAAAAAACTGTTTTTT
NA	TRBD1	TRBV10-3	TRBJ1-1	CAIGGGNSETEAFF	TGTGCCATCGGAGGGGGCAACTCGGAAACTGAAGCTTTCTTT
NA	TRBD1	TRBV11-2	TRBJ1-3	CASSLVGTGGNTIYF	TGTGCCAGCAGCTTAGTGGGGACAGGCGGAAACACCATATATTTT
NA	TRBD2	TRBV7-8	TRBJ2-3	CASSLGSGRVTDTQYF	TGTGCCAGCAGCTTAGGCTCCGGGAGGGTCACAGATACGCAGTATTTT
NA	NA	TRBV29-1	TRBJ1-4	CSVLPQAAGEKLFF	TGCAGCGTCCTCCCACAGGCTGCAGGGGAAAAACTGTTTTTT
NA	NA	TRBV7-8	TRBJ2-7	CASSLRDNSYEQYF	TGTGCCAGCAGCCTCCGGGACAACTCCTACGAGCAGTACTTC
NA	NA	TRBV19	TRBJ2-2	CASSLTRTGELFF	TGTGCCAGTAGTCTGACCAGAACCGGGGAGCTGTTTTTT
NA	NA	TRBV14	TRBJ2-1	CASSQPGLPMYNEQFF	TGTGCCAGCAGCCAACCGGGACTCCCTATGTACAATGAGCAGTTCTTC
NA	NA	TRBV30	TRBJ1-2	CAWSELAWSGYTF	TGTGCCTGGAGTGAGTTGGCGTGGAGTGGCTACACCTTC
NA	TRBD1	TRBV11-2	TRBJ1-6	CASSLYRGHNSPLHF	TGTGCCAGCAGCTTATATAGGGGGCATAATTCACCCCTCCACTTT